The 27 T cell receptor beta chains below come from one sample, sequenced in a study of technical replicates of blood from several donors. Here immunoSEQ multiplex PCR was the method, and the copy in TCRdb shows in-frame clones only, minus some. This table holds fewer than 95,000 clones, 94% found once. Sequenced material: T cells isolated from PBMCs. Source of these receptors: a human donor in good health.

V gene TRBV27 combines with J gene TRBJ2-7, with 11 bases matching TRBD1. This CDR3 is built from 12 residues. Looked up from germline, CDR1 is MNHEY and CDR2 is SMNVEV (reference sequence). CDR3: CGSGTGGYEQYF. CDR3 coding DNA: TGTGGGTCCGGGACAGGGGGCTACGAGCAGTACTTC.

The table lists this clone with a few counts. The chain employs TRBV12-2 and TRBJ1-3. TRBV12-2 corresponds to a pseudogene. The CDR3 totals 16 residues. The CDR3: CASRLNTGGSGNTIYF. CDR3 in DNA: TGTGCAAGTCGCCTAAATACGGGGGGTTCTGGAAACACCATATATTTT.

This rearrangement joins TRBV5-1 to TRBJ2-3, with TRBD1 identical over 9 bases. Germline loops: CDR1 SGHRS, CDR2 YFSETQ. This CDR3 region has 15 residues. Unmatched junction bases numbered 6, after V lost 4 bases and J lost 3 bases. The CDR3 region is CASSTGQGVTDTQYF. The DNA for the CDR3 is TGCGCCAGCAGCACGGGACAGGGTGTAACAGATACGCAGTATTTT. Drawing the rest from reference TRBV5-1 and TRBJ2-3, the complete variable domain is KAGVTQTPRYLIKTRGQQVTLSCSPISGHRSVSWYQQTPGQGLQFLFEYFSETQRNKGNFPGRFSGRQFSNSRSEMNVSTLELGDSALYLCASSTGQGVTDTQYFGPGTRLTVL.

The chain joins TRBV28 to TRBJ2-2, with D perhaps TRBD1 (5 bases). This CDR3 spans 16 amino acids. Trimming removed 4 bases from V and 4 bases from J, with 16 bases in between. Germline V lookup: CDR1 MDHEN, CDR2 SYDVKM. The CDR3 region has the DNA TGTGCCAGCAGTTACCCCCAGGGTTCGGGCACCGGGGAGCTGTTTTTT. Translated: CASSYPQGSGTGELFF.

This chain joins TRBV6-5 and TRBJ1-4; D unresolved. This CDR3 has 16 amino acids. Per germline, CDR1 MNHEY and CDR2 SVGAGI. The V end lost 4 bases, the J end lost 8 bases, and 20 bases lay between the germline ends. CDR3 residues: CASSLVEDARGEKLFF. DNA for the CDR3: TGTGCCAGCAGTTTAGTTGAGGACGCGAGAGGGGAAAAACTGTTTTTT.

The chain links TRBV7-7 to TRBJ2-1; 8 bases map to TRBD1. CDR3 size: 15 residues. J was trimmed by 2 bases and V by 5 bases; bases with no gene match: 5. The germline V gene encodes CDR1 SSHAT and CDR2 FNYEAQ (reference sequence). As DNA, the CDR3 is TGTGCCAGCAGCCCACAGGGGGGTACCTACAATGAGCAGTTCTTC. Translating it yields CASSPQGGTYNEQFF.

The chain uses TRBV7-9 and TRBJ1-2; 7 positions agree with TRBD1. This CDR3 has 14 amino acids. With 1 base clipped from V and 6 bases from J, the junction kept 5 bases outside the gene matches. Germline lookup yields CDR1 SEHNR and CDR2 FQNEAQ (reference sequence). As DNA, the CDR3 is TGTGCCAGCAGCTTAGTCCTTACAGGGGATGGCTACACCTTC. Its translation: CASSLVLTGDGYTF.

This chain uses TRBV27 with TRBJ2-3; 8 bases align to TRBD2. This CDR3 is built from 18 residues. CDR1 is MNHEY, CDR2 SMNVEV, per germline (reference sequence). V shed 2 bases, J shed 5 bases, and the junction held 15 bases outside the gene matches. Written as DNA, the CDR3 is TGTGCCAGCAGTTTAAAAACGGGAGGGACAAGTGGGAGAGATACGCAGTATTTT. Translating gives CASSLKTGGTSGRDTQYF.

V usage is TRBV6-5 and J usage is TRBJ1-1, with TRBD1 matching over 8 bases. Germline-derived CDR1 and CDR2 are MNHEY and SVGAGI. The CDR3 sequence is 15 residues long. The J segment lost 5 bases and the V segment lost 6 bases, leaving 11 bases of the junction unmatched. DNA for the CDR3: TGTGCCAGCAGGGGCCAGGGGGCAGGCTTAACTGAAGCTTTCTTT. Its translation is CASRGQGAGLTEAFF.

J is TRBJ2-7 and V is TRBV5-4; 7 nucleotides match TRBD2. This CDR3 is built from 16 residues. CDR1 and CDR2 (germline): SGHNT, YYREEE (reference sequence). V lost 3 bases and J lost 2; bases outside the gene matches: 11. The CDR3 DNA reads TGTGCCAGCAGCTCATGGGGGGGTGCTGAGGCCTACGAGCAGTACTTC. Amino acid sequence: CASSSWGGAEAYEQYF.

This clone was recorded a few times. Other DNA sequences in the same sample also yield this CDR3. The rearrangement uses TRBV7-9 and TRBJ2-5; no firm D call. The germline V and J ends were trimmed by 2 bases and 5 bases, with 6 bases remaining between them. Per germline, CDR1 SEHNR and CDR2 FQNEAQ (reference sequence). The CDR3 is 12 residues long. This CDR3 is CASSLTVETQYF. DNA for the CDR3: TGTGCCAGCAGCTTAACGGTGGAGACCCAGTACTTC.

This chain links TRBV28 with TRBJ1-1; D remains unclear. Germline V gene data show CDR1 as MDHEN and CDR2 as SYDVKM. This CDR3 is built from 14 residues. V was trimmed by 3 bases and J by 4 bases, leaving 12 bases between them. In nucleotides, the CDR3 is TGTGCCAGCAGTTTCATGGTTTTTAGCACTGAAGCTTTCTTT. Translation gives CASSFMVFSTEAFF.

Worth noting for this clone: A junction boundary mismatches the germline segment, possibly from a read error. V is TRBV5-4 and J is TRBJ2-5; the match to TRBD2 covers 8 bases. The CDR3 covers 16 residues. Germline V CDR1 and CDR2: SGHNT, YYREEE (reference sequence). The DNA of the CDR3 is TGTGCCAGCAGCTTGCTGGCGGGGGGCACATCAGAGACTCAGTACTTC. Protein sequence: CASSLLAGGTSETQYF. The full variable domain, in which reference TRBV5-4 and TRBJ2-5 provide the parts outside the CDR3, is ETGVTQSPTHLIKTRGQQVTLRCSSQSGHNTVSWYQQALGQGPQFIFQYYREEENGRGNFPPRFSGLQFPNYSSELNVNALELDDSALYLCASSLLAGGTSETQYFGPGTRLLVL.

J is TRBJ1-2 and V is TRBV4-1; D gene ambiguous. Looked up from germline, CDR1 is MGHRA and CDR2 is YSYEKL. The V and J ends lost 4 bases and 0 bases respectively, with 12 bases between them. This CDR3 region has 15 residues. The CDR3 DNA reads as TGCGCCAGCAGCCCTCCCGACGGAGCTAACTATGGCTACACCTTC. Encoded protein: CASSPPDGANYGYTF.

The chain uses TRBV6-1 and TRBJ2-1, with TRBD2 identical over 11 bases. With 3 bases clipped from V and 5 bases from J, the junction kept 3 bases outside the gene matches. The CDR3 covers 15 residues. Germline CDR1 MNHNS, CDR2 SASEGT. The DNA of the CDR3 is TGTGCCAGCAGTGAGCCGGGACTAGCGGACAATGAGCAGTTCTTC. Residues: CASSEPGLADNEQFF.

The CDR3 loop reads CASSFSGNTEAFF. CDR3 nucleotide sequence: TGTGCCAGCAGCTTTTCGGGAAACACTGAAGCTTTCTTT. This chain connects TRBV5-6 to TRBJ1-1; D not certain. This CDR3 has 13 amino acids. V was clipped by 2 bases and J by 2 bases, with 7 bases between them. Germline CDR1 SGHDT, CDR2 YYEEEE.

The chain recombines TRBV28 with TRBJ2-1, with 9 bases lining up with TRBD1. V lost 6 bases to trimming and J lost 5 bases; unmatched junction nucleotides: 11. The length of the CDR3 is 16 residues. Germline CDR1 and CDR2: MDHEN and SYDVKM. The CDR3 loop is CASRDWGTGLDNEQFF. The CDR3 DNA reads as TGTGCCAGCAGGGACTGGGGGACAGGGTTAGACAATGAGCAGTTCTTC.

The chain recombines TRBV4-1 with TRBJ2-1; 9 nucleotides match TRBD1. Germline values: CDR1 MGHRA, CDR2 YSYEKL. With 0 bases clipped from V and 2 bases from J, the junction kept 11 bases outside the gene matches. The CDR3 spans 19 residues. CDR3 amino acids: CASSQDDIPGQGPYNEQFF. The CDR3 nucleotides read TGCGCCAGCAGCCAAGATGATATCCCGGGACAGGGCCCCTACAATGAGCAGTTCTTC.

The chain is built from TRBV4-1 and TRBJ1-5; tentative D call: TRBD1 (6 bases). V was shortened by 4 bases and J by 5 bases, with 18 bases between the two germline ends. The CDR3 contains 16 residues. Germline lookup yields CDR1 MGHRA and CDR2 YSYEKL. The CDR3 coding sequence is TGCGCCAGCAGCCGAGGAGAGACAGGCATGTATCAGCCCCAGCATTTT. It translates to CASSRGETGMYQPQHF.

This clone came up once. Mismatch with germline at one junction end may stem from a read error. This chain joins TRBV12-5 and TRBJ1-6; 8 nucleotides match TRBD1. This CDR3 has 15 residues. The germline V gene encodes CDR1 LGHNT and CDR2 FRNRAP. This CDR3 reads CASGNSGTGNPPLHF. The CDR3 region has the DNA TGTGCTAGTGGAAACTCCGGGACAGGTAATCCACCCCTCCACTTT. The whole variable domain, remainder taken from reference TRBV12-5 and TRBJ1-6, is DARVTQTPRHKVTEMGQEVTMRCQPILGHNTVFWYRQTMMQGLELLAYFRNRAPLDDSGMPKDRFSAEMPDATLATLKIQPSEPRDSAVYFCASGNSGTGNPPLHFGNGTRLTVT.

The V call is TRBV25-1, the J call TRBJ2-1; TRBD2 matches 11 bases. Germline V CDR1 and CDR2: MGHDK, SYGVNS. After removal of 5 bases from V and 8 bases from J, the junction contained 11 bases not matched to a gene. The CDR3 extends over 16 amino acids. CDR3 residues: CASSSWTSGSVDEQFF. For the CDR3, the DNA is TGTGCCAGCAGTTCATGGACTAGCGGGTCGGTCGATGAGCAGTTCTTC.

The chain is built from TRBV7-2 and TRBJ2-1; 9 bases are shared with TRBD2. The germline V gene encodes CDR1 SGHTA and CDR2 FQGNSA. The CDR3 runs 16 residues. V dropped 6 bases and J dropped 2; count of bases not matched to a gene: 8. CDR3 loop: CASSKVGLATYNEQFF. CDR3 sequence (DNA): TGTGCCAGCAGTAAAGTGGGACTAGCAACCTACAATGAGCAGTTCTTC.

The rearrangement joins TRBV6-1 to TRBJ2-1; D is unresolved. This CDR3 contains 16 residues. The germline V and J ends were trimmed by 3 bases and 0 bases, with 12 bases remaining between them. In germline, CDR1 is MNHNS, CDR2 SASEGT. CDR3 region: CASSDVFRSSYNEQFF. CDR3 DNA sequence: TGTGCCAGCAGTGATGTTTTTCGTAGCTCCTACAATGAGCAGTTCTTC.

The rearrangement links TRBV2 to TRBJ2-7; a weak D match, TRBD2 (5 bases). The CDR3 consists of 15 residues. CDR1 SNHLY and CDR2 FYNNEI come from the germline V gene. Trimming removed 4 bases at V and 1 base at J, with 14 bases between. CDR3 DNA sequence: TGTGCCAGCAGTGGTGGGGAGTCCCTTTCCTACGAGCAGTACTTC. This translates into CASSGGESLSYEQYF.

This clone has only one observation. This rearrangement joins TRBV7-8 to TRBJ2-7; 8 nucleotides align to TRBD1. The CDR3 extends over 16 amino acids. Germline CDR1 reads SGHVS; CDR2 reads FQNEAQ. With V trimmed by 5 bases and J by 0 bases, 9 bases remained unmatched. CDR3 in DNA: TGTGCCAGCAGCCTTCTGCGGGACAGGAGCTCCTACGAGCAGTACTTC. Protein sequence: CASSLLRDRSSYEQYF. Variable domain in full (rest from reference TRBV7-8 and TRBJ2-7): GAGVSQSPRYKVAKRGQDVALRCDPISGHVSLFWYQQALGQGPEFLTYFQNEAQLDKSGLPSDRFFAERPEGSVSTLKIQRTQQEDSAVYLCASSLLRDRSSYEQYFGPGTRLTVT.

The chain recombines TRBV5-1 with TRBJ2-3, with 8 bases that match TRBD2. Germline CDR1 and CDR2: SGHRS and YFSETQ. V dropped 4 bases and J dropped 0; count of bases not matched to a gene: 4. The CDR3 contains 15 residues. The CDR3 reads CASSTSGASTDTQYF. CDR3 bases: TGCGCCAGCAGCACTAGCGGTGCTAGCACAGATACGCAGTATTTT.

The chain combines TRBV5-4 with TRBJ1-2, with a possible D match to TRBD1 (6 bases). The CDR3 is 13 residues long. Germline CDR1 and CDR2: SGHNT and YYREEE (reference sequence). Trimming removed 0 bases from V and 7 bases from J, with 10 bases in between. The CDR3 loop is CASSLAMGAGYTF. Written as DNA, the CDR3 is TGTGCCAGCAGCTTGGCCATGGGGGCTGGCTACACCTTC.